A single sample is the source of the 27 T cell receptor beta chains below, sequenced in a study of OX40 agonist ivuxolimab in advanced cancers. Libraries came from the immunoSEQ multiplex PCR assay. In TCRdb, the immuneACCESS table is reduced to in-frame sequences with V and J assigned. These tables do not hold every clone; where another copy was compared, an unresolved V gene accounts for under half, and the others remain unexplained. The sample has 60,000 to 85,000 clones on record, roughly 85% of them singletons. More than 6.5% of the sample is taken by the ten largest. Sequencing used CD4+ or CD8+ T cells sorted from blood, obtained in a trial of the OX40 agonist ivuxolimab. The receptors stem from an adult with an advanced solid tumor such as melanoma, head and neck, liver or kidney cancer.

The chain joins TRBV7-8 to TRBJ2-5; 14 nucleotides line up with TRBD2. The CDR3 consists of 16 residues. Germline V gene lookup returns CDR1 SGHVS and CDR2 FQNEAQ. Unmatched junction bases numbered 0, after V lost 3 bases and J lost 0 bases. The DNA of the CDR3 is TGTGCCAGCAGCTTGGGACTAGCGGGAGACCAAGAGACCCAGTACTTC. It yields the protein CASSLGLAGDQETQYF.

CDR3 in amino acids: CASSLLPGLVGFF. The CDR3 coding sequence is TGCGCCAGCAGCTTGTTGCCGGGGTTGGTAGGGTTCTTC. The chain is built from TRBV5-1 and TRBJ2-1, with a tentative D call TRBD2 (5 bases). The V gene lost 1 base and the J gene lost 15 bases, with 17 bases spanning the gap. There are 13 residues in the CDR3. Germline CDR1 SGHRS, CDR2 YFSETQ.

Comment on this clone: The same CDR3 arises from other DNA sequences in this sample as well. This chain links TRBV6-6 with TRBJ1-5, with 10 bases fitting TRBD1. This CDR3 contains 16 residues. V lost 5 bases and J lost 8; bases outside the gene matches: 12. In germline, CDR1 is MNHNY, CDR2 SVGAGI (reference sequence). CDR3 nucleotides: TGTGCCAGCAGTCTGCCCCCCGGACAGGGGGAAGAGCCCCAGCATTTT. It codes for CASSLPPGQGEEPQHF.

The CDR3 region has the DNA TGTGCCATCAGTGTTCTCCGGGTGAACTCCCTTCAGTCTAATGAAAAACTGTTTTTT. This encodes CAISVLRVNSLQSNEKLFF. The chain recombines TRBV10-3 with TRBJ1-4, with unresolved D. The germline gives CDR1 ENHRY, CDR2 SYGVKD. The CDR3 is 19 residues long. Trimming took off 4 bases at V and 3 bases at J, with 24 bases between the two ends.

The CDR3 spells CAWSFGAAGELFF. DNA for the CDR3: TGTGCCTGGAGTTTCGGGGCGGCCGGGGAGCTGTTTTTT. The chain employs TRBV30 and TRBJ2-2; perhaps D is TRBD1 or TRBD2 (5 bases each). Germline assignment: CDR1 GTSNPN and CDR2 SVGIG (reference sequence). Trimming removed 2 bases from V and 6 bases from J, with 10 bases in between. This CDR3 has 13 amino acids.

J is TRBJ2-7 and V is TRBV5-1; 8 bases are a match to TRBD1. The CDR3 spans 14 residues. J lost 2 bases, V lost 5 bases, and 6 bases had no gene match. Germline CDR1 and CDR2: SGHRS and YFSETQ. CDR3 residues: CASSRGQGPYEQYF. CDR3 nucleotides: TGCGCCAGCAGTCGCGGACAGGGCCCCTACGAGCAGTACTTC.

The chain joins TRBV20-1 to TRBJ1-2; no firm D call. The CDR3 loop spans 11 amino acids. CDR1 is DFQATT and CDR2 is SNEGSKA in the germline V gene (reference sequence). With 7 bases removed from V and 2 bases from J, the gap between germline ends came to 8 bases. The CDR3 reads CSVGENYGYTF. DNA for the CDR3: TGCAGTGTTGGGGAAAACTATGGCTACACCTTC.

This rearrangement joins TRBV5-6 to TRBJ2-7; the match to TRBD2 covers 9 bases. V was pared by 3 bases and J by 5 bases, with 6 bases of the junction left unmatched. The CDR3 sequence is 14 residues long. Germline loops: CDR1 SGHDT, CDR2 YYEEEE. The CDR3 DNA sequence: TGTGCCAGCAGCTCCGCCGGGACTAGCAACGAGCAGTACTTC. Protein product: CASSSAGTSNEQYF.

The chain couples TRBV27 to TRBJ1-6, with a weak D call TRBD1 (5 bases). Germline V lookup: CDR1 MNHEY, CDR2 SMNVEV (reference sequence). CDR3 length: 16 amino acids. Trimming shortened V by 5 bases and J by 6 bases, and 17 bases separated the two germline ends. The CDR3 bases are TGTGCCAGCAGTCCTCCCTTGACAGAACTTAATTCACCCCTCCACTTT. Amino acids: CASSPPLTELNSPLHF.

The rearrangement links TRBV30 to TRBJ2-7; 7 nucleotides agree with TRBD1. The CDR3 loop spans 14 amino acids. Germline CDR1 reads GTSNPN; CDR2 reads SVGIG (reference sequence). V shed 2 bases, J shed 1 base, and the junction held 5 bases outside the gene matches. In DNA form, the CDR3 reads TGTGCCTGGAGTCAGACAGGGTTTTCCTACGAGCAGTACTTC. Its translation is CAWSQTGFSYEQYF. Using reference TRBV30 and TRBJ2-7 for the parts outside the CDR3, the full variable domain is SQTIHQWPATLVQPVGSPLSLECTVEGTSNPNLYWYRQAAGRGLQLLFYSVGIGQISSEVPQNLSASRPQDRQFILSSKKLLLSDSGFYLCAWSQTGFSYEQYFGPGTRLTVT.

This rearrangement joins TRBV11-2 to TRBJ1-2; 10 bases agree with TRBD1. The CDR3 runs 18 residues. Germline V gene sequence: CDR1 SGHAT, CDR2 FQNNGV. V was pared by 6 bases and J by 5 bases, with 18 bases of the junction left unmatched. CDR3 loop: CASRGQGRGRPAGYGYTF. The CDR3 DNA reads TGTGCCAGCAGGGGACAGGGGAGAGGGCGACCTGCCGGGTATGGCTACACCTTC.

The J gene is TRBJ1-2, the V gene TRBV7-2; no clear D. There are 13 residues in the CDR3. Germline V CDR1 and CDR2: SGHTA, FQGNSA. The V and J ends lost 5 bases and 5 bases respectively, with 12 bases between them. The CDR3 is CASSPGFEYGYTF. CDR3 DNA: TGTGCCAGCAGCCCGGGGTTTGAATATGGCTACACCTTC.

CDR3 protein: CASTPRALNTEAFF. Written as DNA, the CDR3 is TGTGCCAGCACCCCCCGGGCCCTGAACACTGAAGCTTTCTTT. The chain combines TRBV7-3 with TRBJ1-1; D gene uncertain. Trimming cost V 7 bases and J 0 bases, with 12 bases left between them. Germline V lookup: CDR1 SGHTA, CDR2 FQGTGA. The CDR3 runs 14 residues.

The chain uses TRBV10-2 and TRBJ1-6; D remains ambiguous. Trimming removed 0 bases at V and 14 bases at J, with 11 bases between. CDR3 length: 13 amino acids. Germline lookup yields CDR1 WSHSY and CDR2 SAAADI. This chain's CDR3 is CASSESTDSALHF. In nucleotides, the CDR3 is TGCGCCAGCAGTGAGTCTACAGACTCCGCCCTCCACTTT.

The CDR3 nucleotides are TGCAGTGCTGAAGACGGGGGGTGGCAGTTCTTC. This sequence encodes CSAEDGGWQFF. The chain joins TRBV20-1 to TRBJ2-1, with 7 nucleotides matching TRBD2. CDR1 and CDR2 from the germline V gene are DFQATT and SNEGSKA (reference sequence). V shed 5 bases, J shed 12 bases, and the junction held 7 bases outside the gene matches. The CDR3 spans 11 residues.

This chain links TRBV18 with TRBJ2-5, with D possibly TRBD2 on 5 matching bases. Trimming removed 1 base at V and 10 bases at J, with 13 bases between. CDR1 is KGHSH, CDR2 LQKENI, per germline. CDR3 size: 13 residues. The CDR3 loop is CASSPRGEGSQYF. The CDR3 DNA is TGTGCCAGCTCACCACGGGGAGAGGGTAGCCAGTACTTC.

The genes are TRBV6-1 and TRBJ1-2, with 8 bases matching TRBD1. Per germline, CDR1 MNHNS and CDR2 SASEGT. This CDR3 has 15 residues. J lost 0 bases, V lost 4 bases, and 4 bases had no gene match. The CDR3 spells CASSGRQGTNYGYTF. The CDR3, as DNA: TGTGCCAGCAGTGGACGACAGGGGACTAACTATGGCTACACCTTC.

This clone was picked up a small number of times. V and J are TRBV10-1 and TRBJ1-1; perhaps TRBD1 as D (6 bases). The germline CDR1 and CDR2 sequences are WNHNN and SYGVQD (reference sequence). This CDR3 region has 13 residues. V lost 6 bases, J lost 2 bases, and 10 bases lay in between. CDR3 coding DNA: TGCGCCAGCAGCCGGACAGAAAACACTGAAGCTTTCTTT. Protein sequence: CASSRTENTEAFF.

V usage is TRBV5-1 and J usage is TRBJ1-4; TRBD1 aligns across 10 bases. CDR1 is SGHRS, CDR2 YFSETQ, per germline. V gave up 4 bases and J gave up 8 bases; unmatched junction bases: 5. The CDR3 length is 14 residues. In nucleotides, the CDR3 is TGCGCCAGCAGCCAGACAGGGGGCAGAGAAAAACTGTTTTTT. Translated: CASSQTGGREKLFF.

This clone appeared a few times. This sequence joins TRBV11-2 and TRBJ2-1, with TRBD2 as a possible D gene (6 bases). Trimming left V 4 bases short and J 1 base short, with 14 bases between. The CDR3 contains 16 residues. Looked up from germline, CDR1 is SGHAT and CDR2 is FQNNGV. In nucleotides, the CDR3 is TGTGCCAGCAGCTCCAACTCCGGGACTTCCTACAATGAGCAGTTCTTC. The encoded protein is CASSSNSGTSYNEQFF.

The chain links TRBV7-3 to TRBJ2-5; a weak D match, TRBD1 (6 bases). There are 13 residues in the CDR3. Germline lookup yields CDR1 SGHTA and CDR2 FQGTGA. V lost 5 bases and J 4 bases, leaving 11 bases between the germline ends. The chain's CDR3 is CASSLQGSETQYF. The CDR3 DNA reads TGTGCCAGCAGCCTCCAGGGGTCAGAGACCCAGTACTTC.

The chain recombines TRBV6-5 with TRBJ2-2, with TRBD1 as a possible D gene (6 bases). The CDR3 runs 15 residues. The V end was cut by 4 bases, the J end by 7 bases, with 16 bases between. Germline values: CDR1 MNHEY, CDR2 SVGAGI. In nucleotides, the CDR3 is TGTGCCAGCAGTTCAACGTACAGGGAGTTCGGGGAGCTGTTTTTT. It codes for CASSSTYREFGELFF.

CDR3 sequence (DNA): TGTGCCAGCAGCATCAACAGCTATGGCTACACCTTC. The encoded protein is CASSINSYGYTF. The chain has TRBV5-4 and TRBJ1-2; the D is unclear. This CDR3 is built from 12 residues. Looked up from germline, CDR1 is SGHNT and CDR2 is YYREEE (reference sequence). Trimming cost V 4 bases and J 4 bases, with 8 bases left between them.

V and J are TRBV19 and TRBJ1-5; D is uncertain. Germline V lookup: CDR1 LNHDA, CDR2 SQIVND (reference sequence). The length of the CDR3 is 13 residues. Deletions cut 3 bases from V and 6 bases from J, with 9 bases between. CDR3 DNA: TGTGCCAGTAGTATCCGCCGAAGTCAGCCCCAGCATTTT. It translates to CASSIRRSQPQHF.

The V and J genes are TRBV11-2 and TRBJ2-7, with unresolved D. CDR3 length equals 15 residues. The germline gives CDR1 SGHAT, CDR2 FQNNGV. Trimming stripped 2 bases from V and 0 bases from J, with 11 bases between. CDR3 region: CASSLSSGNSYEQYF. CDR3 DNA: TGTGCCAGCAGCTTATCATCTGGGAACTCCTACGAGCAGTACTTC.

The V call is TRBV9, the J call TRBJ2-7; no firm D call. The V end was cut by 0 bases, the J end by 4 bases, with 14 bases between. Germline CDR1 is SGDLS and CDR2 is YYNGEE. CDR3 length: 15 amino acids. The CDR3 loop is CASSVATGSEYEQYF. DNA for the CDR3: TGTGCCAGCAGCGTAGCAACCGGATCTGAGTACGAGCAGTACTTC.

The V and J genes are TRBV7-8 and TRBJ2-5; no clear D. The CDR3 totals 16 residues. V dropped 1 base and J dropped 5 bases, with 17 bases sitting between them. Looked up from germline, CDR1 is SGHVS and CDR2 is FQNEAQ. The CDR3 DNA reads TGTGCCAGCAGCTTAGGGTATGGGGTATATGATGAGACCCAGTACTTC. This sequence encodes CASSLGYGVYDETQYF.